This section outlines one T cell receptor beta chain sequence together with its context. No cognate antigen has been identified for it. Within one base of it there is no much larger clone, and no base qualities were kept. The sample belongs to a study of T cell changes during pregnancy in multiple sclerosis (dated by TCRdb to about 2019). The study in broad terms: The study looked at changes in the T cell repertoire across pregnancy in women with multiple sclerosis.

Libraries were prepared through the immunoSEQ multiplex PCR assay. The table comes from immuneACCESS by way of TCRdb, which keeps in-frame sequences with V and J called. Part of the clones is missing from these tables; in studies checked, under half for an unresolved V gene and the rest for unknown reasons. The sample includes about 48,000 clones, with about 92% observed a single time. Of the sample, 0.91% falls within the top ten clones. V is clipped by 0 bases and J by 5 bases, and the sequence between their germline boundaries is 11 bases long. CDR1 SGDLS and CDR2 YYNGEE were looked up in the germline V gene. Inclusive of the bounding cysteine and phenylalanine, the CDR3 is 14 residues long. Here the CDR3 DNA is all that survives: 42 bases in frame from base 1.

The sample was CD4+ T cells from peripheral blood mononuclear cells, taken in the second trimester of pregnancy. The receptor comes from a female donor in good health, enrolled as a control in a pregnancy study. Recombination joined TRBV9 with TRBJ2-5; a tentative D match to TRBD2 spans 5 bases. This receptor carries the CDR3 CASSVAPRGETQYF. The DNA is TGTGCCAGCAGCGTAGCTCCCCGCGGGGAGACCCAGTACTTC.